One sample yielded the 3 T cell receptor beta chains listed below, sequenced in a study of T cell changes during pregnancy in multiple sclerosis. Measured with immunoSEQ multiplex PCR; TCRdb has only the in-frame clones, and not every one. The sample contains around 70,000 clones, about 94% of which appear only once. The specimen was peripheral blood, collected in the third trimester of pregnancy. These TCRs come from a female donor with multiple sclerosis, enrolled in a pregnancy study.

In its sample, this clone was seen once. The rearrangement links TRBV9 to TRBJ1-1; D is perhaps TRBD1 (6 bases). Trimming shortened V by 0 bases and J by 0 bases, and 9 bases separated the two germline ends. CDR3 length: 15 amino acids. CDR1 is SGDLS, CDR2 YYNGEE, per germline. CDR3: CASSVVTGMNTEAFF. The CDR3 bases are TGTGCCAGCAGCGTAGTAACAGGGATGAACACTGAAGCTTTCTTT.

This clone was counted once. The V call is TRBV9, the J call TRBJ2-1, with 7 bases aligning to TRBD2. This CDR3 has 15 residues. CDR1 and CDR2 (germline): SGDLS, YYNGEE. V shed 2 bases and J 0 bases; nucleotides not matched to a gene: 2. CDR3 in DNA: TGTGCCAGCAGCGTCCGGGACTACTCCTACAATGAGCAGTTCTTC. This encodes CASSVRDYSYNEQFF.

The chain couples TRBV7-3 to TRBJ2-2; 7 bases fit TRBD2. Germline values: CDR1 SGHTA, CDR2 FQGTGA. The CDR3 totals 15 residues. V was clipped by 5 bases and J by 2 bases; unmatched bases: 5. CDR3 in DNA: TGTGCCAGCAGCCAGAGCGGGGTAAACACCGGGGAGCTGTTTTTT. It translates to CASSQSGVNTGELFF.